The 6 T cell receptor beta chains reported below all come from one sample, sequenced in a study of T cells in Graves' hyperthyroidism and ophthalmopathy. Amplification of TCR beta CDR3 regions used RNA as the template. The HTBI primer set drove a first-round RT-PCR of the TCR CDR3. Using its own MiXCR run on the multiplex PCR reads, TCRdb lists one record per CDR3 protein. The table lists about 700,000 distinct CDR3 sequences, 40% to 55% of them singletons. The specimen sequenced was peripheral blood or thyroid tissue (not recorded which). Receptor source: an adult man with Graves' disease, either hyperthyroidism or ophthalmopathy (not recorded which).

This clonotype was recorded a few times. The chain couples TRBV7-8 to TRBJ2-5, with D perhaps TRBD1 or TRBD2 (5 bases each). This CDR3 region has 16 residues. V lost 1 base, J lost 2 bases, and 14 bases lay in between. Germline V CDR1 and CDR2: SGHVS, FQNEAQ. The CDR3 sequence: CASSLVSGTGQETQYF. The CDR3 DNA is TGTGCCAGCAGCTTAGTATCGGGAACAGGACAAGAGACCCAGTACTTC.

The rearrangement links TRBV19 to TRBJ2-7, with D perhaps matching TRBD1 (6 bases). Germline V gene lookup returns CDR1 LNHDA and CDR2 SQIVND (reference sequence). Trimming cost V 7 bases and J 5 bases, with 21 bases left between them. The CDR3 sequence is 15 residues long. The CDR3 is CASTAGRGPNHEQYF. The CDR3 DNA is TGTGCCAGTACCGCCGGCAGGGGTCCCAACCACGAGCAGTACTTC.

With respect to this clonotype: Possible read error: a much larger clone is one base away. The chain carries TRBV5-1 and TRBJ2-7; 11 bases line up with TRBD1. This CDR3 contains 16 residues. Looked up from germline, CDR1 is SGHRS and CDR2 is YFSETQ. J lost 3 bases, V lost 5 bases, and 10 bases had no gene match. For the CDR3, the DNA is TGCGCCAGCAGTAAAGGACAGGGGGCTGAAGACTACGAGCAGTACTTC. As protein: CASSKGQGAEDYEQYF. The full variable domain, rest sourced from reference TRBV5-1 and TRBJ2-7, is KAGVTQTPRYLIKTRGQQVTLSCSPISGHRSVSWYQQTPGQGLQFLFEYFSETQRNKGNFPGRFSGRQFSNSRSEMNVSTLELGDSALYLCASSKGQGAEDYEQYFGPGTRLTVT.

This clonotype was detected ten times or more. This chain connects TRBV7-9 to TRBJ2-7; D could derive from TRBD1 or TRBD2 (5 bases each). There are 14 residues in the CDR3. The V and J ends lost 3 bases and 2 bases respectively, with 11 bases between them. Germline V gene sequence: CDR1 SEHNR, CDR2 FQNEAQ (reference sequence). CDR3 sequence (DNA): TGTGCCAGCAGCTTTGGGACGGGCCCCTACGAGCAGTACTTC. Translating it yields CASSFGTGPYEQYF.

DNA of the CDR3: TGTGGGGGACAGGGGGCGTATGGTGAAAAACTGTTTTTT. Its protein product is CGGQGAYGEKLFF. V usage is TRBV2 and J usage is TRBJ1-4; 12 positions agree with TRBD1. The CDR3 has 13 residues. CDR1 and CDR2 (germline): SNHLY, FYNNEI.

The rearrangement joins TRBV29-1 to TRBJ2-2, with D perhaps matching TRBD1 (6 bases). Germline CDR1 reads SQVTM; CDR2 reads ANQGSEA. The V end lost 7 bases, the J end lost 6 bases, and 15 bases lay between the germline ends. CDR3 length: 13 amino acids. This chain's CDR3 is CSAGAGAPGELFF. The DNA for the CDR3 is TGCAGCGCAGGGGCAGGGGCCCCCGGGGAGCTGTTTTTT.